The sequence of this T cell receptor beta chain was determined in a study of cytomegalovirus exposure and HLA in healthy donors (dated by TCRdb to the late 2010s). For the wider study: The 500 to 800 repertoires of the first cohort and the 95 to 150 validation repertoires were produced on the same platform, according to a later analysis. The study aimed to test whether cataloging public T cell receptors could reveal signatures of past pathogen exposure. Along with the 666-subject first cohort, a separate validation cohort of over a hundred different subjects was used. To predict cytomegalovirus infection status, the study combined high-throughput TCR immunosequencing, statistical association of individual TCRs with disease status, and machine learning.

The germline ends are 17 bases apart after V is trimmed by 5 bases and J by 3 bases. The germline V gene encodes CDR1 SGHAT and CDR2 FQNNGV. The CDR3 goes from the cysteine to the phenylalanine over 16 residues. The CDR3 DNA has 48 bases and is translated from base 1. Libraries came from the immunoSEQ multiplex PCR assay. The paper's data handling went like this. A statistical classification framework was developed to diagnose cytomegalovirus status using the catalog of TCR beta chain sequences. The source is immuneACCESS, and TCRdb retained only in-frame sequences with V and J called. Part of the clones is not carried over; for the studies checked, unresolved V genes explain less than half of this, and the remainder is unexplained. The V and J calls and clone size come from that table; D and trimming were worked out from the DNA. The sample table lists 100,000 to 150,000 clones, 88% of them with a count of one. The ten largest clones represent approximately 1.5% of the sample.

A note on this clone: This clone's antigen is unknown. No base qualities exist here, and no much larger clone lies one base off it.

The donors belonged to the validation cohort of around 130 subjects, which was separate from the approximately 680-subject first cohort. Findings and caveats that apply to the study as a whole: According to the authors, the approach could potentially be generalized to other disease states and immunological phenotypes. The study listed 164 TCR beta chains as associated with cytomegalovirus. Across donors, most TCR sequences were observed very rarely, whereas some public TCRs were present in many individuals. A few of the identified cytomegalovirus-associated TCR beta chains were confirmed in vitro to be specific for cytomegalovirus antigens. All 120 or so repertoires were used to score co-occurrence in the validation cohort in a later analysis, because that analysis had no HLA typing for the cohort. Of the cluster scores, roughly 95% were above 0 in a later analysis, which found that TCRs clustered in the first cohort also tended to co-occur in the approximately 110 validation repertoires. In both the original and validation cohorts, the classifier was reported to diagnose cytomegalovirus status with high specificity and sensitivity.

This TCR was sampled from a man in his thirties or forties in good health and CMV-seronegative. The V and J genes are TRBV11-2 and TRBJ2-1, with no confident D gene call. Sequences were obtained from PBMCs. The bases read TGTGCCAGCAGCCTACGTAGTAACGTGCTCTACAATGAGCAGTTCTTC. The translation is CASSLRSNVLYNEQFF.